The T cell receptor beta chain described here comes from a study of cytomegalovirus exposure and HLA in healthy donors. Whole-study results and caveats: One variant, a missense change in DCLRE1C, was linked in a later analysis to TCR beta V- and J-gene trimming.

A note on this clone: No antigen is known for it.

A multiplex PCR was run with 60 Vbeta primers and 13 Jbeta primers. Repertoires were generated with immunoSEQ multiplex PCR, while TCRdb's copy carries only in-frame clones and drops some. The sample records more than 140,000 clones, 82% being singletons. With V trimmed by 8 bases and J by 2 bases, 18 bases remained unmatched. CDR3 size: 17 residues. CDR1 is MNHEY and CDR2 is SMNVEV in the germline V gene (reference sequence). This sequence was found in a man aged 25-45 years in good health and CMV-seropositive. The sequencing sample was made of PBMCs. This chain uses TRBV27 with TRBJ2-7, with 7 bases aligning to TRBD1. The CDR3 DNA follows: TGTGCCAGCTCCGACAGGGTTGGTGACACGAGCGCCTACGAGCAGTACTTC. Translated: CASSDRVGDTSAYEQYF.